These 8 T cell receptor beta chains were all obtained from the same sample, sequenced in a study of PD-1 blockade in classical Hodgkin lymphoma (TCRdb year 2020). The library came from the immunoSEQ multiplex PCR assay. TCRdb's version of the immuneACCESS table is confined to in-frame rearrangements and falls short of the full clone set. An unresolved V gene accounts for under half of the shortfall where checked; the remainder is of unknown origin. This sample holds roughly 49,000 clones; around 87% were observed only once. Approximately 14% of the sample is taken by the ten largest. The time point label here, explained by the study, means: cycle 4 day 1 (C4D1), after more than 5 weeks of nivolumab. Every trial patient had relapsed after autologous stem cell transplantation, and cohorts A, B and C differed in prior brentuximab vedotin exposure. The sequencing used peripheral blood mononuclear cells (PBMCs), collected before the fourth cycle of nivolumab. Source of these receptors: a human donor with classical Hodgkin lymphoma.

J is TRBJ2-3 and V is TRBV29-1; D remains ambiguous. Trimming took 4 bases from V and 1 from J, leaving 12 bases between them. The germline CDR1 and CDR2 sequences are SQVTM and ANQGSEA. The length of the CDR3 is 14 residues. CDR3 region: CSVAKQVRTDTQYF. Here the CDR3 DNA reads TGCAGCGTTGCTAAGCAGGTCCGCACAGATACGCAGTATTTT.

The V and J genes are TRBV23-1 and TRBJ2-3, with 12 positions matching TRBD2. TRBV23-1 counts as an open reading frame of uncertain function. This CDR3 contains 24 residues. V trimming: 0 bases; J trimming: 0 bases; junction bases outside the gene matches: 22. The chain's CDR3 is CASSQSAGPTMLGLAGSSTDTQYF. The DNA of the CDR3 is TGCGCCAGCAGTCAATCCGCCGGACCAACAATGTTAGGACTAGCGGGGTCTAGCACAGATACGCAGTATTTT.

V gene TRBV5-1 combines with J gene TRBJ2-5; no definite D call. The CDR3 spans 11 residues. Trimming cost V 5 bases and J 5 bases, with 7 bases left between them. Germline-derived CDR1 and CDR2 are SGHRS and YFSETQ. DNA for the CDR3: TGCGCCAGCAGAGTCGTGGAGACCCAGTACTTC. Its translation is CASRVVETQYF. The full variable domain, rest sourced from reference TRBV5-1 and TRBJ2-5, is KAGVTQTPRYLIKTRGQQVTLSCSPISGHRSVSWYQQTPGQGLQFLFEYFSETQRNKGNFPGRFSGRQFSNSRSEMNVSTLELGDSALYLCASRVVETQYFGPGTRLLVL.

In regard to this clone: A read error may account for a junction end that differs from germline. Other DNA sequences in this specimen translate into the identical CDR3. The chain's CDR3 is CASSEAVLAGARRYEQYF. The CDR3, as DNA: TGTGCCAGCAGTGAAGCGGTGCTAGCGGGAGCCAGGCGCTACGAGCAGTATTTC. V is TRBV2 and J is TRBJ2-7; 10 nucleotides match TRBD2. Germline values: CDR1 SNHLY, CDR2 FYNNEI. This CDR3 comprises 18 residues.

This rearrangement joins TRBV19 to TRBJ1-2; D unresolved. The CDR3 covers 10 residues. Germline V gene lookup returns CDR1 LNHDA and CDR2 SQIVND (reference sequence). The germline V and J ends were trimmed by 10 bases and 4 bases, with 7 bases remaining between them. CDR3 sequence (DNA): TGTGCCACCCGCGGCTATGGCTACACCTTC. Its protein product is CATRGYGYTF.

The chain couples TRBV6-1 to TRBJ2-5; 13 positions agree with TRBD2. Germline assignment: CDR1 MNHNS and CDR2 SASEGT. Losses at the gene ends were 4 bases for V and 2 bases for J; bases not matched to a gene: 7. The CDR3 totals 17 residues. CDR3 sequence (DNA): TGTGCCAGCAGTGGCCGACTAGCGGGAGGACCACAAGAGACCCAGTACTTC. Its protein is CASSGRLAGGPQETQYF.

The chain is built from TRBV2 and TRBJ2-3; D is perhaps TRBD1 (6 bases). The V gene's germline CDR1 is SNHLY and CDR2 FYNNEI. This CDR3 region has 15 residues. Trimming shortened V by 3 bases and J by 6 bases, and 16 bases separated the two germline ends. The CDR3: CASSDPWGPGDTQYF. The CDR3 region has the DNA TGTGCCAGCAGTGACCCTTGGGGGCCTGGCGATACGCAGTATTTT.

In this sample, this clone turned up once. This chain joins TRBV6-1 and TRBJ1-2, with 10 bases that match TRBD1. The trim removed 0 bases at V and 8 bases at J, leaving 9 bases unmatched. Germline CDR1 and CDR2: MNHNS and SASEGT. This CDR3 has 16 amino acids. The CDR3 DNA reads TGTGCCAGCAGTGAAGCGCTCGGGGACAGGGGAGGCGGCTACACCTTC. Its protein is CASSEALGDRGGGYTF.